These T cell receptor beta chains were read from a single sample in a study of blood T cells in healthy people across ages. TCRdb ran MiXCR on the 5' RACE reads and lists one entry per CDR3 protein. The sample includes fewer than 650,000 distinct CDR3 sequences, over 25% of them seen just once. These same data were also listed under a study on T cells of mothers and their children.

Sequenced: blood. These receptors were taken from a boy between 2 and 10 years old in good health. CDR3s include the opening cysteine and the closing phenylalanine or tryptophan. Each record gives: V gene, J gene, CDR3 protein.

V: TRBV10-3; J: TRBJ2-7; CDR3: CAISEGDAVIYEQYF
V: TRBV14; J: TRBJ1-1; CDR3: CASSAWTATEAFF
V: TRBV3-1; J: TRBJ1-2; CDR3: CASSQEARAYGYTF
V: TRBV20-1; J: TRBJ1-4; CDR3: CSASGQGACVVNEKLFF
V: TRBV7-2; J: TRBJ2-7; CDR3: CASSPSGGSYEQYF
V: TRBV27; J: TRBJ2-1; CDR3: CASSLAGVGNEQFF
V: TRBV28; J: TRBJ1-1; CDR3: CASSLSGFRDLYLTEAFF
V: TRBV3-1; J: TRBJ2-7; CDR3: CASSPARVQRGEQYF
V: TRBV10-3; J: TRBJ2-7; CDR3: CAISAGRLTYEQYF
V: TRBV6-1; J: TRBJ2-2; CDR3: CASSRQGLRAGELFF
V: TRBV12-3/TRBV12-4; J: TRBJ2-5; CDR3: CASRGQQETQYF
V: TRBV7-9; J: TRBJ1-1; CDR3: CASTARRGLDAFF
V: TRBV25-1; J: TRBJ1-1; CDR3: CASSEGWGEAFF
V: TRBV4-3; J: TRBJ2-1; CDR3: CASSLGIYNEQFF
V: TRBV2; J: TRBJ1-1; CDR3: CASSRGSSLGTEAFF
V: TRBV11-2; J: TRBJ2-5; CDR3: CASSSVAGGPETQYF
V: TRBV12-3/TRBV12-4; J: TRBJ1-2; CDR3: CASSPGQVVSGYTF
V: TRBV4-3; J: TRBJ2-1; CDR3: CASSQDKNPYNEQFF
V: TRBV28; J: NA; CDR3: CASRENTWEQYF
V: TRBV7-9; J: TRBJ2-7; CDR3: CASSPRQGPGEQYF
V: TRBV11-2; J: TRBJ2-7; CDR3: CASSVTRTYEQYF
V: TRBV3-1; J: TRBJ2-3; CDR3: CASSRPSGGDTQYF